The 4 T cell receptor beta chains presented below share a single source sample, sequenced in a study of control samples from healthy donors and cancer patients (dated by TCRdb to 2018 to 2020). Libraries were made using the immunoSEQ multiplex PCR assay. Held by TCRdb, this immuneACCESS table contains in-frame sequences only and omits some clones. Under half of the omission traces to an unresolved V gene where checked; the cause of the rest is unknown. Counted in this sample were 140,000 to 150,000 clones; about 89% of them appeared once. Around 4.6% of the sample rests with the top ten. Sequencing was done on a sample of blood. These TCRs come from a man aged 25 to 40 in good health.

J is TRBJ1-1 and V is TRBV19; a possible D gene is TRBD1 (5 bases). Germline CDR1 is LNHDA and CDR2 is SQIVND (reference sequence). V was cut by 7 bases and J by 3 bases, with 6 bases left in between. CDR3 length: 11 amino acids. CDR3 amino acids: CASTGYTEAFF. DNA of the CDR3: TGTGCCAGTACAGGGTACACTGAAGCTTTCTTT.

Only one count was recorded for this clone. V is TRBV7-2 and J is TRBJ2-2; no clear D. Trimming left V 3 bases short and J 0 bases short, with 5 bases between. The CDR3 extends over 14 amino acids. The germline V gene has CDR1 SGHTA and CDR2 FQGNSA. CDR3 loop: CASSLNTNTGELFF. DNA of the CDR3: TGTGCCAGCAGCTTGAATACGAACACCGGGGAGCTGTTTTTT.

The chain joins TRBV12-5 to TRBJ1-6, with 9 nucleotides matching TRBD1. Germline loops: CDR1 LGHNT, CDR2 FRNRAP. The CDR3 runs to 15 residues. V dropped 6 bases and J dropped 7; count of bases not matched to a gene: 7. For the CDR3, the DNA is TGTGCTAGTGGGCGAACCGGGACAGGGAATTCACCCCTCCACTTT. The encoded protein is CASGRTGTGNSPLHF.

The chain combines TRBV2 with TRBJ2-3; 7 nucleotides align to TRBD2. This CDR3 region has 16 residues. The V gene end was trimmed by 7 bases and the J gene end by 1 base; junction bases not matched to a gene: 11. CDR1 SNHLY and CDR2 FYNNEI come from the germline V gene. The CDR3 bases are TGTGCCAGCACCCCTCGGGGCGGGAGCCGCACAGATACGCAGTATTTT. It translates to CASTPRGGSRTDTQYF.